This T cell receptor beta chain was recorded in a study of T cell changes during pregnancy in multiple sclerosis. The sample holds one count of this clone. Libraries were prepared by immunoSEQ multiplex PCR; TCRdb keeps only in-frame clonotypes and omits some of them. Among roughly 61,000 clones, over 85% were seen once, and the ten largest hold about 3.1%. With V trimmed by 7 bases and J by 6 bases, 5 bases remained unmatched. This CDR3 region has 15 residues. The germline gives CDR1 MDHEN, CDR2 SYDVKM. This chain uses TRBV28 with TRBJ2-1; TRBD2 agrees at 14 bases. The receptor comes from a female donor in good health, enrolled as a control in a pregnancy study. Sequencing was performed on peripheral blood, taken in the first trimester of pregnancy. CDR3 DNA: TGTGCCAGCACGGAGACTAGCGGGAGGGTCAATGAGCAGTTCTTC. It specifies CASTETSGRVNEQFF.